This T cell receptor beta chain stems from a study of T cell repertoires in cytomegalovirus infection. TCRdb fed the reads into MiXCR, producing one record per CDR3 protein. The table includes 150,000 to 200,000 distinct CDR3 sequences, roughly 28% detected once. This CDR3 spans 14 amino acids. Germline-derived CDR1 and CDR2 are MNHNY and SVGAGI (reference sequence). The V gene lost 6 bases and the J gene lost 6 bases, with 16 bases spanning the gap. This clonotype was detected only once. The TCR was taken from a human donor in good health (CMV status not recorded). Some clones in this sample may be carry-over from other donors' samples. The chain uses TRBV6-6 and TRBJ2-3; no reliable D call. What was sequenced was PBMCs. The chain's CDR3 is CASSLTFIMDTQYF. Here the CDR3 DNA reads TGTGCCAGCAGCCTCACTTTTATTATGGATACGCAGTATTTT.